The 18 T cell receptor beta chains below were found in one sample sequenced in a study of blood T cell repertoires in COVID-19. TCRdb's copy holds only in-frame clones and misses some; the assay was immunoSEQ multiplex PCR. Found here are tens of thousands of clones, approximately 80% of them singletons; the top ten hold approximately 3.5%. Sequencing used PBMCs or T cells enriched from blood (not recorded which). The receptors stem from a woman aged 40-49 years with acute COVID-19.

The genes are TRBV9 and TRBJ1-4, with 8 bases matching TRBD1. V shed 5 bases, J shed 7 bases, and the junction held 7 bases outside the gene matches. The germline V gene has CDR1 SGDLS and CDR2 YYNGEE. The CDR3 covers 14 residues. The CDR3 loop reads CASSGQGGSEKLFF. The CDR3 DNA follows: TGTGCCAGCAGTGGACAGGGCGGGAGTGAAAAACTGTTTTTT. Combining the CDR3 with reference TRBV9 and TRBJ1-4 gives the whole variable domain DSGVTQTPKHLITATGQRVTLRCSPRSGDLSVYWYQQSLDQGLQFLIQYYNGEERAKGNILERFSAQQFPDLHSELNLSSLELGDSALYFCASSGQGGSEKLFFGSGTQLSVL.

This chain uses TRBV11-3 with TRBJ1-3; D not certain. The V end was cut by 6 bases, the J end by 2 bases, with 14 bases between. CDR1 is SGHNT and CDR2 is YENEEA in the germline V gene. The CDR3 length is 15 residues. CDR3 DNA sequence: TGTGCCAGCAGTGCCGGGGATGGCCCTGGAAACACCATATATTTT. It encodes CASSAGDGPGNTIYF.

This clone turned up a few times. The chain carries TRBV6-1 and TRBJ2-7, with D hard to call. The length of the CDR3 is 15 residues. Trimming cost V 3 bases and J 0 bases, with 12 bases left between them. Germline V lookup: CDR1 MNHNS, CDR2 SASEGT. CDR3 in DNA: TGTGCCAGCAGTGACCCACAAAGGAGCTCCTACGAGCAGTACGTC. This encodes CASSDPQRSSYEQYV.

The rearrangement uses TRBV6-5 and TRBJ1-2, with 9 bases fitting TRBD1. The CDR3 length is 13 residues. Germline V gene sequence: CDR1 MNHEY, CDR2 SVGAGI. V lost 6 bases and J lost 8; bases outside the gene matches: 7. The CDR3 bases are TGTGCCAGCAGCCACGGGGACAGGGTCGGCTACACCTTC. It encodes CASSHGDRVGYTF.

The V gene is TRBV11-2, the J gene TRBJ2-5, with 10 bases aligning to TRBD2. CDR3 length equals 15 residues. The germline CDR1 and CDR2 sequences are SGHAT and FQNNGV. Trimming cost V 5 bases and J 4 bases; bases outside gene matches: 7. Here the CDR3 reads CASSQAGGSGETQYF. The CDR3 DNA reads TGTGCCAGCAGCCAAGCGGGGGGGTCTGGAGAGACCCAGTACTTC.

The chain joins TRBV4-1 to TRBJ1-2, with 8 positions matching TRBD1. The germline V gene has CDR1 MGHRA and CDR2 YSYEKL. V trimming: 4 bases; J trimming: 4 bases; junction bases outside the gene matches: 8. There are 15 residues in the CDR3. This CDR3 reads CASSREGTGFYGYTF. The CDR3 DNA reads TGCGCCAGCAGCCGAGAAGGGACAGGCTTCTATGGCTACACCTTC.

V and J are TRBV28 and TRBJ2-7, with 7 bases that match TRBD2. J lost 4 bases, V lost 6 bases, and 9 bases had no gene match. CDR3 size: 14 residues. CDR1 MDHEN and CDR2 SYDVKM come from the germline V gene. Here the CDR3 DNA reads TGTGCCAGCAGCCCGGGGGGTTCTGGTTACGAGCAGTACGTC. Translated: CASSPGGSGYEQYV.

The CDR3 DNA sequence: TGTGCCAGCAGCTTGGGGCAATCCGGGACAGGATTTTTCAATGAGCAGTTCTTC. Translating it yields CASSLGQSGTGFFNEQFF. The chain carries TRBV7-9 and TRBJ2-1, with TRBD1 matching 8 bases. The CDR3 has 18 amino acids. Germline assignment: CDR1 SEHNR and CDR2 FQNEAQ (reference sequence). V dropped 3 bases and J dropped 6; count of bases not matched to a gene: 16.

CDR3 sequence (DNA): TGTGCCAGCAGCCGAAATGGAGGGAGGGCGGAGACCCAGTACTTC. Protein sequence: CASSRNGGRAETQYF. The chain uses TRBV7-3 and TRBJ2-5, with 7 nucleotides matching TRBD2. V lost 5 bases to trimming and J lost 5 bases; unmatched junction nucleotides: 11. The CDR3 is 15 residues long. Germline V gene data show CDR1 as SGHTA and CDR2 as FQGTGA.

This clone appeared once. The gene calls are TRBV10-2 and TRBJ1-2; TRBD1 matches 12 bases. Losses at the gene ends were 6 bases for V and 4 bases for J; bases not matched to a gene: 3. The CDR3 is 14 residues long. Germline V gene sequence: CDR1 WSHSY, CDR2 SAAADI. The CDR3 is CASRGGQGAYGYTF. CDR3 bases: TGCGCCAGCAGGGGGGGACAGGGGGCCTATGGCTACACCTTC.

The chain joins TRBV6-5 to TRBJ2-5; D possibly corresponds to TRBD1 (6 bases). The germline gives CDR1 MNHEY, CDR2 SVGAGI. The V end was cut by 5 bases, the J end by 5 bases, with 15 bases between. This CDR3 region has 14 residues. CDR3 DNA sequence: TGTGCCAGCAGTAAGGGACATATGGGGGAGACCCAGTACTTC. This encodes CASSKGHMGETQYF.

This clone was picked up one time. The V gene is TRBV5-1, the J gene TRBJ2-7; D might be TRBD2 (6 bases). V lost 0 bases and J 1 base, leaving 14 bases between the germline ends. Per germline, CDR1 SGHRS and CDR2 YFSETQ. The CDR3 loop spans 16 amino acids. As DNA, the CDR3 is TGCGCCAGCAGCTTGGTATTGTCTAGCGTATCCTACGAGCAGTACTTC. This gives the protein CASSLVLSSVSYEQYF.

V is TRBV28 and J is TRBJ1-5, with 8 bases matching TRBD1. This CDR3 has 15 residues. V was clipped by 5 bases and J by 6 bases; unmatched bases: 9. CDR1 is MDHEN and CDR2 is SYDVKM in the germline V gene. The CDR3 loop is CASSIQSGGGQPQHF. CDR3 DNA: TGTGCCAGCAGTATCCAATCAGGGGGCGGTCAGCCCCAGCATTTT.

This clone occurred once. The genes are TRBV6-5 and TRBJ2-7; a possible D gene is TRBD1 (5 bases). CDR1 and CDR2 from the germline V gene are MNHEY and SVGAGI. The CDR3 covers 15 residues. Deletions cut 6 bases from V and 7 bases from J, with 22 bases between. CDR3: CASRAQGHSPREQYV. In nucleotides, the CDR3 is TGTGCCAGCAGGGCGCAGGGCCATTCTCCTAGGGAGCAGTACGTC.

This rearrangement joins TRBV6-5 to TRBJ1-5, with 9 bases that match TRBD1. This CDR3 contains 13 residues. The germline V gene has CDR1 MNHEY and CDR2 SVGAGI. The V segment lost 10 bases and the J segment 6 bases; nucleotides outside the gene matches: 7. CDR3 in amino acids: CANTRTGVQPQHF. In DNA form, the CDR3 reads TGTGCCAACACCCGGACAGGGGTTCAGCCCCAGCATTTT.

The chain carries TRBV5-4 and TRBJ2-5; 11 bases match TRBD2. The CDR3 covers 16 residues. With 5 bases clipped from V and 5 bases from J, the junction kept 11 bases outside the gene matches. CDR1 and CDR2 from the germline V gene are SGHNT and YYREEE (reference sequence). CDR3 sequence (DNA): TGTGCCAGCAGGCGTGTAGCGGGAGGGCCCGGGGAGACCCAGTACTTC. Translated, it gives CASRRVAGGPGETQYF.

This clone rates as large. The chain has TRBV10-3 and TRBJ2-2, with 7 bases matching TRBD1. This CDR3 contains 16 residues. V trimming: 2 bases; J trimming: 4 bases; junction bases outside the gene matches: 7. Germline-derived CDR1 and CDR2 are ENHRY and SYGVKD. CDR3 loop: CAISEARGIGTGELFF. The CDR3 coding sequence is TGTGCCATCAGTGAGGCCAGGGGGATCGGCACCGGGGAGCTGTTTTTT.

This clone appeared once. The chain is built from TRBV5-1 and TRBJ2-1, with TRBD1 matching 7 bases. Trimming took 4 bases from V and 9 from J; bases not matched to a gene: 10. Per the germline V gene, CDR1 is SGHRS and CDR2 is YFSETQ. The CDR3 covers 14 residues. The CDR3: CASSNRQGSGEQFF. The CDR3 coding sequence is TGCGCCAGCAGCAACAGACAGGGCTCAGGTGAGCAGTTCTTC.